These 19 T cell receptor beta chains were all obtained from the same sample, sequenced in a study of blood T cell repertoires in COVID-19. TCRdb's copy holds only in-frame clones and misses some; the assay was immunoSEQ multiplex PCR. There are 40,000 to 50,000 clones in the sample; 70% to 80% occur only once, and 25% lies in the top ten. The sample consisted of peripheral blood. Receptors were obtained from a man between 65 and 85 years old with acute or convalescent COVID-19.

The chain uses TRBV19 and TRBJ1-5, with TRBD1 matching over 8 bases. After removal of 1 base from V and 3 bases from J, the junction contained 2 bases not matched to a gene. From germline, CDR1 is LNHDA and CDR2 SQIVND (reference sequence). This CDR3 region has 15 residues. This chain's CDR3 is CASSIGTGNNQPQHF. CDR3 bases: TGTGCCAGTAGTATAGGGACAGGGAACAATCAGCCCCAGCATTTT.

The rearrangement uses TRBV7-9 and TRBJ2-1; 14 bases align to TRBD2. The V gene end was trimmed by 5 bases and the J gene end by 4 bases; junction bases not matched to a gene: 4. This CDR3 comprises 16 residues. Germline CDR1 reads SEHNR; CDR2 reads FQNEAQ (reference sequence). The CDR3 sequence is CASSPRLAGGYNEQFF. DNA of the CDR3: TGTGCCAGCAGCCCGAGACTAGCGGGAGGGTACAATGAGCAGTTCTTC. Full variable domain (remainder filled in from reference TRBV7-9 and TRBJ2-1): DTGVSQNPRHKITKRGQNVTFRCDPISEHNRLYWYRQTLGQGPEFLTYFQNEAQLEKSRLLSDRFSAERPKGSFSTLEIQRTEQGDSAMYLCASSPRLAGGYNEQFFGPGTRLTVL.

In this sample, this clone turned up once. The chain combines TRBV29-1 with TRBJ2-3; D is ambiguous. The germline CDR1 and CDR2 sequences are SQVTM and ANQGSEA. V was trimmed by 5 bases and J by 1 base, leaving 10 bases between them. The CDR3 consists of 13 residues. In DNA, the CDR3 is TGCAGCGTTCGATTACCGGGCACAGATACGCAGTATTTT. Protein: CSVRLPGTDTQYF.

V usage is TRBV19 and J usage is TRBJ2-5; 7 bases match TRBD1. V lost 4 bases and J lost 5; bases outside the gene matches: 7. The CDR3 contains 14 residues. Germline V gene sequence: CDR1 LNHDA, CDR2 SQIVND (reference sequence). This chain's CDR3 is CASSTQGIGETQYF. The CDR3 nucleotides read TGTGCCAGTAGTACACAGGGGATCGGGGAGACCCAGTACTTC.

By its share, this clone is medium-sized. J is TRBJ2-7 and V is TRBV11-2, with 8 positions matching TRBD1. After removal of 5 bases from V and 2 bases from J, the junction contained 11 bases not matched to a gene. The CDR3 sequence is 16 residues long. Germline CDR1 reads SGHAT; CDR2 reads FQNNGV. CDR3 nucleotide sequence: TGTGCCAGCAGCGATCTTTTTGGGGACAGGACCTACGAGCAGTACTTC. Translated, it gives CASSDLFGDRTYEQYF.

This chain connects TRBV27 to TRBJ2-5; TRBD2 agrees at 7 bases. The CDR3 length is 14 residues. Trimming removed 6 bases from V and 2 bases from J; junction bases left unmatched: 6. Germline CDR1 reads MNHEY; CDR2 reads SMNVEV (reference sequence). CDR3 nucleotide sequence: TGTGCCAGCAGCCTCCGAGCGGGACAAGAGACCCAGTACTTC. Its protein is CASSLRAGQETQYF.

This chain connects TRBV3-1 (or the pseudogene TRBV3-2) to TRBJ2-1; TRBD2 agrees at 8 bases. The germline V gene has CDR1 LGHDT and CDR2 YNNKEL (reference sequence). CDR3 size: 13 residues. The trim removed 0 bases at V and 10 bases at J, leaving 2 bases unmatched. The CDR3 bases are TGTGCCAGCAGCCAAGAAACTAGCGGCGAGCAGTTCTTC. This encodes CASSQETSGEQFF.

The genes are TRBV18 and TRBJ2-1; D unclear. Germline V gene data show CDR1 as KGHSH and CDR2 as LQKENI. The CDR3 runs to 15 residues. V dropped 3 bases and J dropped 3 bases, with 12 bases sitting between them. This chain's CDR3 is CASSPKQEIYNEQFF. CDR3 nucleotide sequence: TGTGCCAGCTCACCTAAGCAAGAAATCTACAATGAGCAGTTCTTC. The full variable domain, completed using reference TRBV18 and TRBJ2-1, is NAGVMQNPRHLVRRRGQEARLRCSPMKGHSHVYWYRQLPEEGLKFMVYLQKENIIDESGMPKERFSAEFPKEGPSILRIQQVVRGDSAAYFCASSPKQEIYNEQFFGPGTRLTVL.

This rearrangement joins TRBV19 to TRBJ2-7; 7 bases are shared with TRBD1. Germline trimming cut 3 bases from V and 3 bases from J; bases unmatched to any gene: 5. Per germline, CDR1 LNHDA and CDR2 SQIVND (reference sequence). The CDR3 spans 14 residues. The CDR3 here is CASSIDREHYEQYF. The CDR3 DNA follows: TGTGCCAGTAGTATCGACAGGGAACACTACGAGCAGTACTTC.

This chain uses TRBV9 with TRBJ1-4, with 12 bases matching TRBD1. The V segment lost 2 bases and the J segment 11 bases; nucleotides outside the gene matches: 10. CDR1 is SGDLS, CDR2 YYNGEE, per germline. This CDR3 comprises 16 residues. CDR3 nucleotides: TGTGCCAGCAGCGTCGACCCGGGACAGGGGGCGCGGAAACTGTTTTTT. Translating it yields CASSVDPGQGARKLFF. Supplemented by reference TRBV9 and TRBJ1-4, the full variable domain reads DSGVTQTPKHLITATGQRVTLRCSPRSGDLSVYWYQQSLDQGLQFLIQYYNGEERAKGNILERFSAQQFPDLHSELNLSSLELGDSALYFCASSVDPGQGARKLFFGSGTQLSVL.

The genes are TRBV7-9 and TRBJ1-4; D is uncertain. The CDR3 is 16 amino acids. CDR1 and CDR2 from the germline V gene are SEHNR and FQNEAQ (reference sequence). V dropped 7 bases and J dropped 6 bases, with 21 bases sitting between them. The CDR3 DNA sequence: TGTGCCAGCACCGTCTTCCGGGGATCTGGAGATGAAAAACTGTTTTTT. Residues: CASTVFRGSGDEKLFF.

This clone came up a few times. This chain connects TRBV4-2 to TRBJ2-1; D not certain. The CDR3 runs to 16 residues. V lost 0 bases to trimming and J lost 6 bases, with 15 bases between them. Germline CDR1 is LGHNA and CDR2 is YNFKEQ. The CDR3 DNA reads TGTGCCAGCAGCCAAGAAAGGTGGAGTCCTTCCAATGAGCAGTTCTTC. Protein sequence: CASSQERWSPSNEQFF.

The chain carries TRBV9 and TRBJ2-2; 11 bases align to TRBD2. V shed 7 bases and J 2 bases; nucleotides not matched to a gene: 10. CDR1 is SGDLS, CDR2 YYNGEE, per germline. The CDR3 loop spans 17 amino acids. Here the CDR3 reads CASSRSSGGANTGELFF. The CDR3 nucleotides read TGTGCCAGCTCCCGGAGTAGCGGGGGGGCCAACACCGGGGAGCTGTTTTTT.

This rearrangement joins TRBV5-5 to TRBJ2-7; TRBD2 aligns across 13 bases. Germline trimming cut 6 bases from V and 4 bases from J; bases unmatched to any gene: 4. The CDR3 has 14 amino acids. Germline V gene lookup returns CDR1 SGHKS and CDR2 YYEKEE (reference sequence). For the CDR3, the DNA is TGTGCCAGCAAGGGGACTAGCGGGAATTACGAGCAGTACTTC. It yields the protein CASKGTSGNYEQYF.

This chain joins TRBV11-2 and TRBJ2-2; TRBD1 might be the D (6 bases). Trimming stripped 7 bases from V and 2 bases from J, with 14 bases between. Germline CDR1 reads SGHAT; CDR2 reads FQNNGV. The CDR3 length is 15 residues. The CDR3 DNA sequence: TGTGCCAGCAACCAGGACAGCCCTAACACCGGGGAGCTGTTTTTT. Residues: CASNQDSPNTGELFF. The whole variable domain, remainder taken from reference TRBV11-2 and TRBJ2-2, is EAGVAQSPRYKIIEKRQSVAFWCNPISGHATLYWYQQILGQGPKLLIQFQNNGVVDDSQLPKDRFSAERLKGVDSTLKIQPAKLEDSAVYLCASNQDSPNTGELFFGEGSRLTVL.

V and J are TRBV29-1 and TRBJ2-1, with TRBD2 matching over 11 bases. J was trimmed by 7 bases and V by 6 bases; bases with no gene match: 17. This CDR3 has 17 amino acids. Germline lookup yields CDR1 SQVTM and CDR2 ANQGSEA. CDR3 nucleotides: TGCAGCGTCGGGACTAGCGGCCTTACAGACCTTAAAAATGAGCAGTTCTTC. Its translation: CSVGTSGLTDLKNEQFF.

The chain carries TRBV28 and TRBJ2-3, with D possibly TRBD1 on 6 matching bases. The V end lost 5 bases, the J end lost 2 bases, and 17 bases lay between the germline ends. CDR3 length equals 16 residues. The germline CDR1 and CDR2 sequences are MDHEN and SYDVKM. The CDR3 DNA reads as TGTGCCAGCAGTCCTAATGACAGGTATTACACAGATACGCAGTATTTT. Its translation: CASSPNDRYYTDTQYF.

V and J are TRBV7-8 and TRBJ1-5; D remains unclear. Germline CDR1 SGHVS, CDR2 FQNEAQ. V gave up 1 base and J gave up 7 bases, with 8 bases separating them. This CDR3 comprises 13 residues. This CDR3 is CASSLGGRQPQHF. CDR3 DNA sequence: TGTGCCAGCAGCTTAGGTGGCAGGCAGCCCCAGCATTTT. The variable domain in full, completed from reference TRBV7-8 and TRBJ1-5, reads GAGVSQSPRYKVAKRGQDVALRCDPISGHVSLFWYQQALGQGPEFLTYFQNEAQLDKSGLPSDRFFAERPEGSVSTLKIQRTQQEDSAVYLCASSLGGRQPQHFGDGTRLSIL.

The chain is built from TRBV10-3 and TRBJ1-1, with D possibly matching TRBD1 (6 bases). The germline gives CDR1 ENHRY, CDR2 SYGVKD. The length of the CDR3 is 14 residues. Trimming removed 6 bases at V and 1 base at J, with 12 bases between. For the CDR3, the DNA is TGTGCCATCAGAGAGACAGGCAAGAACACTGAAGCTTTCTTT. Its protein is CAIRETGKNTEAFF.